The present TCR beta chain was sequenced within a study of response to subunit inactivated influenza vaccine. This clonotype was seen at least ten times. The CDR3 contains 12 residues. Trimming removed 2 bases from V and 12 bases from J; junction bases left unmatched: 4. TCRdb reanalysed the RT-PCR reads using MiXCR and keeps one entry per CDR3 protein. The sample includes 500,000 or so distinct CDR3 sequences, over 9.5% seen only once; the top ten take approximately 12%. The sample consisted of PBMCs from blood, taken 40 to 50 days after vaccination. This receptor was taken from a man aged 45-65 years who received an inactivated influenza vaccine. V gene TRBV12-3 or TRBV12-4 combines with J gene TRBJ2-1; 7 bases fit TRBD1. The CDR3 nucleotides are TGTGCCAGCAGTTTAACGCAGGGGGTGCAGTTCTTC. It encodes CASSLTQGVQFF.